One sample yielded the 25 T cell receptor beta chains listed below, sequenced in a study of STAT5B mutations in CD4+ large granular lymphocyte leukemia (dated by TCRdb to between 2020 and 2023). Library method: the immunoSEQ multiplex PCR assay. TCRdb provides this immuneACCESS table in a form limited to in-frame rearrangements. Some clones are lacking; in checked studies, under half of them reflect an unresolved V gene, and why the rest are absent is not known. The sample table shows 20,000 to 25,000 clones, and about 79% are seen once. Clones ranked in the top ten supply roughly 4% of the sample. Sequencing was done on a sample of CD4+ T cells from blood buffy coats. These receptors were taken from a human donor in good health.

The chain joins TRBV5-1 to TRBJ2-1; 14 bases match TRBD2. Germline CDR1 and CDR2: SGHRS and YFSETQ. The CDR3 loop spans 18 amino acids. The V segment lost 4 bases and the J segment 9 bases; nucleotides outside the gene matches: 15. The CDR3 DNA follows: TGCGCCAGCAGCGCGGTACCTTCCGGGACTAGCGGGAGTGGTGAGCAGTTCTTC. Protein sequence: CASSAVPSGTSGSGEQFF.

DNA of the CDR3: TGTGCCAGCAGCCAAGAGTGGAGCGGCACTTACGAGCAGTACTTC. Encoded protein: CASSQEWSGTYEQYF. This rearrangement joins TRBV4-2 to TRBJ2-7; the D gene is possibly TRBD2 (5 bases). Trimming shortened V by 0 bases and J by 4 bases, and 13 bases separated the two germline ends. Germline V CDR1 and CDR2: LGHNA, YNFKEQ. The CDR3 is 15 residues long.

The chain has TRBV5-1 and TRBJ1-1; 8 bases agree with TRBD1. The CDR3 contains 13 residues. With 3 bases clipped from V and 4 bases from J, the junction kept 2 bases outside the gene matches. Germline lookup yields CDR1 SGHRS and CDR2 YFSETQ. The DNA of the CDR3 is TGCGCCAGCAGCTCAACAGGGGGCACTGAAGCTTTCTTT. Its translation: CASSSTGGTEAFF. Using reference TRBV5-1 and TRBJ1-1 for the parts outside the CDR3, the full variable domain is KAGVTQTPRYLIKTRGQQVTLSCSPISGHRSVSWYQQTPGQGLQFLFEYFSETQRNKGNFPGRFSGRQFSNSRSEMNVSTLELGDSALYLCASSSTGGTEAFFGQGTRLTVV.

The gene calls are TRBV7-2 and TRBJ2-7, with D possibly matching TRBD2 (5 bases). There are 13 residues in the CDR3. V was cut by 5 bases and J by 5 bases, with 13 bases left in between. Germline lookup yields CDR1 SGHTA and CDR2 FQGNSA. The CDR3: CASSRPSQHEQYF. The CDR3 DNA reads as TGTGCCAGCAGCCGCCCTAGCCAACACGAGCAGTACTTC.

J is TRBJ2-1 and V is TRBV7-2, with D tentatively TRBD2 (5 bases). Per the germline V gene, CDR1 is SGHTA and CDR2 is FQGNSA. CDR3 length: 15 amino acids. V lost 2 bases, J lost 4 bases, and 12 bases lay in between. The CDR3 nucleotides are TGTGCCAGCAGCTTAAGTGCGGGTGGGTACAATGAGCAGTTCTTC. Amino acid sequence: CASSLSAGGYNEQFF.

This clone was observed a handful of times. J is TRBJ2-3 and V is TRBV10-3; D is uncertain. The length of the CDR3 is 15 residues. V was trimmed by 5 bases and J by 7 bases, leaving 19 bases between them. Germline values: CDR1 ENHRY, CDR2 SYGVKD. Written as DNA, the CDR3 is TGTGCCATCAGTTGGACCCGAGACCCAAGCAATACGCAGTATTTT. Translating it yields CAISWTRDPSNTQYF.

V and J are TRBV7-9 and TRBJ2-6; perhaps TRBD1 as D (8 bases). CDR1 and CDR2 from the germline V gene are SEHNR and FQNEAQ (reference sequence). V was clipped by 11 bases and J by 0 bases, with 23 bases between them. This CDR3 comprises 18 residues. As DNA, the CDR3 is TGTGCCTCTGAAGAGCGGGACAGGTTCTCCTCTGGGGCCAACGTCCTGACTTTC. Residues: CASEERDRFSSGANVLTF.

The CDR3 loop reads CASSIGGGGSQPQHF. CDR3 bases: TGTGCCAGTAGTATCGGTGGGGGGGGAAGTCAGCCCCAGCATTTT. The chain recombines TRBV19 with TRBJ1-5; D is perhaps TRBD1 (5 bases). Germline assignment: CDR1 LNHDA and CDR2 SQIVND (reference sequence). V was pared by 3 bases and J by 6 bases, with 15 bases between. The CDR3 sequence is 15 residues long. The complete variable domain, with remaining parts taken from reference TRBV19 and TRBJ1-5, reads DGGITQSPKYLFRKEGQNVTLSCEQNLNHDAMYWYRQDPGQGLRLIYYSQIVNDFQKGDIAEGYSVSREKKESFPLTVTSAQKNPTAFYLCASSIGGGGSQPQHFGDGTRLSIL.

The chain links TRBV27 to TRBJ2-1; TRBD2 agrees at 16 bases. Germline trimming cut 6 bases from V and 9 bases from J; bases unmatched to any gene: 2. Germline V gene data show CDR1 as MNHEY and CDR2 as SMNVEV (reference sequence). The CDR3 contains 14 residues. The CDR3 DNA follows: TGTGCCAGCAGGGGACTAGCGGGAGGGGTTGAGCAGTTCTTC. It specifies CASRGLAGGVEQFF.

J is TRBJ2-3 and V is TRBV27; unclear D gene. The V end lost 7 bases, the J end lost 0 bases, and 17 bases lay between the germline ends. The CDR3 runs to 16 residues. Per the germline V gene, CDR1 is MNHEY and CDR2 is SMNVEV (reference sequence). The CDR3 loop is CASNLGRSISTDTQYF. The DNA of the CDR3 is TGTGCCAGCAATTTGGGTAGATCGATTAGCACAGATACGCAGTATTTT.

The chain links TRBV5-1 to TRBJ2-5, with a possible D match to TRBD2 (6 bases). V gave up 1 base and J gave up 1 base, with 14 bases separating them. Germline-derived CDR1 and CDR2 are SGHRS and YFSETQ. The length of the CDR3 is 16 residues. The CDR3 DNA sequence: TGCGCCAGCAGCTTGAATGCCAATAGCGGCCAAGAGACCCAGTACTTC. Translated, it gives CASSLNANSGQETQYF.

The chain has TRBV5-1 and TRBJ2-1; 10 bases agree with TRBD2. Germline CDR1 reads SGHRS; CDR2 reads YFSETQ. The CDR3 consists of 15 residues. Trimming took 3 bases from V and 8 from J; bases not matched to a gene: 8. CDR3 DNA: TGCGCCAGCAGCTCGTCCCTAGCGGGAGACGATGAGCAGTTCTTC. Its translation is CASSSSLAGDDEQFF.

This chain links TRBV10-1 with TRBJ2-1, with 13 bases aligning to TRBD2. This CDR3 is 14 amino acids long. The V segment lost 5 bases and the J segment 7 bases; nucleotides outside the gene matches: 2. Germline CDR1 WNHNN, CDR2 SYGVQD (reference sequence). CDR3 amino acids: CASSWTSGRNEQFF. DNA of the CDR3: TGCGCCAGCAGTTGGACTAGCGGGAGAAATGAGCAGTTCTTC.

This clone came up a few times. The gene calls are TRBV5-1 and TRBJ2-1; D is possibly TRBD1 or TRBD2 (5 bases each). The V end lost 2 bases, the J end lost 9 bases, and 15 bases lay between the germline ends. The CDR3 loop spans 14 amino acids. Germline CDR1 reads SGHRS; CDR2 reads YFSETQ. The CDR3 nucleotides are TGCGCCAGCAGCTTTATTCCGGGGCCCGGTGAGCAGTTCTTC. Translated, it gives CASSFIPGPGEQFF.

The chain is built from TRBV28 and TRBJ1-2, with D tentatively TRBD1 (6 bases). Germline V gene data show CDR1 as MDHEN and CDR2 as SYDVKM. The CDR3 totals 15 residues. Trimming shortened V by 2 bases and J by 3 bases, and 13 bases separated the two germline ends. This CDR3 reads CASSLSPRGDYGYTF. CDR3 nucleotide sequence: TGTGCCAGCAGTTTAAGCCCCAGGGGAGACTATGGCTACACCTTC.

The rearrangement joins TRBV7-2 to TRBJ1-1; possible D gene TRBD1, 5 bases. The CDR3 consists of 14 residues. V was shortened by 5 bases and J by 0 bases, with 10 bases between the two germline ends. Germline CDR1 reads SGHTA; CDR2 reads FQGNSA. CDR3 sequence: CASSLDRMNTEAFF. In DNA form, the CDR3 reads TGTGCCAGCAGCCTCGACAGAATGAACACTGAAGCTTTCTTT.

The rearrangement uses TRBV5-1 and TRBJ1-2, with TRBD1 matching 7 bases. V lost 0 bases and J lost 5; bases outside the gene matches: 7. This CDR3 has 15 residues. The V gene's germline CDR1 is SGHRS and CDR2 YFSETQ. CDR3 protein: CASSLDDRALYGYTF. The CDR3 region has the DNA TGCGCCAGCAGCTTGGACGACAGGGCACTGTATGGCTACACCTTC.

The chain uses TRBV11-3 and TRBJ2-7, with TRBD2 identical over 8 bases. Germline V gives CDR1 SGHNT, CDR2 YENEEA. This CDR3 contains 18 residues. With V trimmed by 0 bases and J by 2 bases, 12 bases remained unmatched. The CDR3 reads CASSLDTRWGLVTYEQYF. CDR3 sequence (DNA): TGTGCCAGCAGCTTAGATACGAGGTGGGGACTAGTAACCTACGAGCAGTACTTC. The full variable domain, in which reference TRBV11-3 and TRBJ2-7 provide the parts outside the CDR3, is EAGVVQSPRYKIIEKKQPVAFWCNPISGHNTLYWYLQNLGQGPELLIRYENEEAVDDSQLPKDRFSAERLKGVDSTLKIQPAELGDSAVYLCASSLDTRWGLVTYEQYFGPGTRLTVT.

This chain links TRBV27 with TRBJ2-1; no clear D. The CDR3 runs to 15 residues. V shed 1 base and J shed 7 bases, with 14 bases lying between them. Germline V gives CDR1 MNHEY, CDR2 SMNVEV (reference sequence). CDR3 bases: TGTGCCAGCAGTTTATTCTCATCGGGTCGGAATGAGCAGTTCTTC. Amino acids: CASSLFSSGRNEQFF.

This clone has a single count. The gene calls are TRBV5-6 and TRBJ2-1; D is uncertain. This CDR3 has 14 residues. Germline lookup yields CDR1 SGHDT and CDR2 YYEEEE. The V gene lost 0 bases and the J gene lost 3 bases, with 7 bases spanning the gap. As DNA, the CDR3 is TGTGCCAGCAGCTTGGTTCTAGACTACAATGAGCAGTTCTTC. This gives the protein CASSLVLDYNEQFF.

About this clone: Other DNA sequences in this specimen translate into the identical CDR3. V and J are TRBV29-1 and TRBJ2-7; 8 bases line up with TRBD2. The J segment lost 2 bases and the V segment lost 6 bases, leaving 9 bases of the junction unmatched. Looked up from germline, CDR1 is SQVTM and CDR2 is ANQGSEA. The CDR3 loop spans 14 amino acids. CDR3 sequence: CSVPRGGKTYEQYF. In DNA, the CDR3 is TGCAGCGTCCCACGGGGGGGCAAGACCTACGAGCAGTACTTC.

The chain recombines TRBV6-1 with TRBJ2-6; a possible D gene is TRBD2 (6 bases). The CDR3 has 15 residues. Germline V gives CDR1 MNHNS, CDR2 SASEGT. The ends were cut back, 2 bases at V and 2 bases at J, with 7 bases in the middle. CDR3 DNA sequence: TGTGCCAGCAGTGAACCGGGGGCTGGGGCCAACGTCCTGACTTTC. Its translation is CASSEPGAGANVLTF.

The chain joins TRBV29-1 to TRBJ2-2; TRBD2 agrees at 7 bases. The J segment lost 2 bases and the V segment lost 5 bases, leaving 8 bases of the junction unmatched. CDR1 and CDR2 from the germline V gene are SQVTM and ANQGSEA. The CDR3 has 15 residues. DNA of the CDR3: TGCAGCGTTAAACTAGCGAAGGTAAACACCGGGGAGCTGTTTTTT. Translation gives CSVKLAKVNTGELFF.

V gene TRBV6-1 combines with J gene TRBJ2-7, with TRBD2 matching 11 bases. This CDR3 has 15 amino acids. CDR1 and CDR2 (germline): MNHNS, SASEGT. The V segment lost 3 bases and the J segment 3 bases; nucleotides outside the gene matches: 4. This CDR3 is CASSEPGLADYEQYF. The CDR3 coding sequence is TGTGCCAGCAGTGAGCCGGGACTAGCGGACTACGAGCAGTACTTC.

A few counts support this clone. The gene calls are TRBV7-8 and TRBJ1-4; 9 positions agree with TRBD1. Germline assignment: CDR1 SGHVS and CDR2 FQNEAQ. The CDR3 is 15 residues long. With 5 bases clipped from V and 10 bases from J, the junction kept 11 bases outside the gene matches. CDR3 DNA sequence: TGTGCCAGCAGCCCAGCAGGGACAGGGAACGGAAAACTGTTTTTT. It translates to CASSPAGTGNGKLFF.